The 7 T cell receptor beta chains below all came from one sample that was sequenced in a study of blood T cell repertoires in COVID-19. Sequencing used immunoSEQ multiplex PCR; TCRdb keeps in-frame clones, though not all of them. The table shows under 250,000 clones, with about 92% occurring only once. Sequencing input: peripheral blood. These TCRs come from a man younger than 45 with acute or convalescent COVID-19.

The V call is TRBV4-1, the J call TRBJ1-6, with 10 bases lining up with TRBD1. Germline lookup yields CDR1 MGHRA and CDR2 YSYEKL. V dropped 0 bases and J dropped 4; count of bases not matched to a gene: 6. The CDR3 covers 18 residues. In DNA, the CDR3 is TGCGCCAGCAGCCAAGATAGGACAGGGGGTTGGTATAATTCACCCCTCCACTTT. This encodes CASSQDRTGGWYNSPLHF.

This clone was seen once. The V gene is TRBV27, the J gene TRBJ2-3; maybe TRBD2 (5 bases). The CDR3 runs to 14 residues. The germline gives CDR1 MNHEY, CDR2 SMNVEV (reference sequence). V was cut by 3 bases and J by 0 bases, with 7 bases left in between. The CDR3 sequence is CASSFQRSTDTQYF. The CDR3 DNA reads as TGTGCCAGCAGTTTTCAGCGGAGCACAGATACGCAGTATTTT.

This clone occurred a few times. The CDR3 DNA reads as TGCGCCAGCAGGGGAGCGGGCCCGACTTCAAAACAGTACTTC. Translation: CASRGAGPTSKQYF. This chain connects TRBV10-2 to TRBJ2-7; D may be TRBD2 (6 bases). This CDR3 contains 14 residues. In germline, CDR1 is WSHSY, CDR2 SAAADI. The V gene lost 6 bases and the J gene lost 10 bases, with 22 bases spanning the gap.

This clone was recorded once. The gene calls are TRBV19 and TRBJ1-3, with unresolved D. The CDR3 runs to 17 residues. Per the germline V gene, CDR1 is LNHDA and CDR2 is SQIVND (reference sequence). With 3 bases removed from V and 0 bases from J, the gap between germline ends came to 15 bases. The CDR3 DNA sequence: TGTGCCAGTAGTATCTTTCCTACGTACAGCTCTGGAAACACCATATATTTT. It codes for CASSIFPTYSSGNTIYF.

V usage is TRBV29-1 and J usage is TRBJ1-3, with TRBD1 as a possible D gene (5 bases). V was pared by 6 bases and J by 4 bases, with 7 bases between. The CDR3 totals 11 residues. Germline CDR1 and CDR2: SQVTM and ANQGSEA. CDR3 DNA sequence: TGCAGCGTGTACAGGGGAAACACCATATATTTT. Translation: CSVYRGNTIYF.

A few counts support this clone. The chain has TRBV6-5 and TRBJ1-1; 7 nucleotides agree with TRBD1. V gave up 6 bases and J gave up 5 bases; unmatched junction bases: 12. The CDR3 is made up of 15 amino acids. Germline V gene sequence: CDR1 MNHEY, CDR2 SVGAGI. The CDR3 DNA reads as TGTGCCAGCAGGACAGGGTCTGCGATGGGAACTGAAGCTTTCTTT. This gives the protein CASRTGSAMGTEAFF.

This chain joins TRBV7-9 and TRBJ1-1; 8 nucleotides match TRBD1. Germline-derived CDR1 and CDR2 are SEHNR and FQNEAQ (reference sequence). The CDR3 extends over 14 amino acids. V shed 5 bases, J shed 3 bases, and the junction held 5 bases outside the gene matches. The CDR3 here is CASSIGTGYTEAFF. The CDR3 DNA sequence: TGTGCCAGCAGCATTGGGACAGGCTACACTGAAGCTTTCTTT.